This T cell receptor beta chain is drawn from a study of blood T cells in healthy people across ages. Primed by a sample-barcoded 5' primer and a J-beta primer mix, a second PCR proceeded for about 6 to 12 cycles. TCRdb re-called the 5' RACE reads through MiXCR, storing one row per CDR3 protein. This sample has some 1.4 million distinct CDR3 sequences; roughly 40% occur once, and the top ten carry roughly 7.9%. The sequence was obtained from a woman under 30 in good health. The source material was blood.

CDR3 bases: TGTGCCAGCAGCACCGGGACGGAGGCGCGGGGGCAGTACTTC. The encoded protein is CASSTGTEARGQYF. The chain is built from TRBV7-9 and TRBJ2-4, with 7 bases that match TRBD2. CDR1 and CDR2 from the germline V gene are SEHNR and FQNEAQ (reference sequence). There are 14 residues in the CDR3. V shed 5 bases and J 13 bases; nucleotides not matched to a gene: 14.